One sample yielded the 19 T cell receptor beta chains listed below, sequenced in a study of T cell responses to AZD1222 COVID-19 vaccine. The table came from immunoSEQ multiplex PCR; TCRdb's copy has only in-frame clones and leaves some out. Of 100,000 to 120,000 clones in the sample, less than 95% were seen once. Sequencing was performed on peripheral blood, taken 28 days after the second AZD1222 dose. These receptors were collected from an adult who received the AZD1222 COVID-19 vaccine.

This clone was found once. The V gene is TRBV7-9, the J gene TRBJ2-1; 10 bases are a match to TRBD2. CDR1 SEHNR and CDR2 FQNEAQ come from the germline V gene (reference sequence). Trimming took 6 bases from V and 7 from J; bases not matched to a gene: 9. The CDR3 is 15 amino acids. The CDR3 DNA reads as TGTGCCAGCAGGCGTTTAGCGGGAGGTAGGAATGAGCAGTTCTTC. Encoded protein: CASRRLAGGRNEQFF.

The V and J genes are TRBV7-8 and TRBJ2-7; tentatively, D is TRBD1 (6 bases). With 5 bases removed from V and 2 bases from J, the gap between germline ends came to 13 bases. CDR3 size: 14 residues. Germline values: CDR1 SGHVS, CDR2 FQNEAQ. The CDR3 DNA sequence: TGTGCCAGCAGCCCTTACAGGGACCCCTACGAGCAGTACTTC. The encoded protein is CASSPYRDPYEQYF.

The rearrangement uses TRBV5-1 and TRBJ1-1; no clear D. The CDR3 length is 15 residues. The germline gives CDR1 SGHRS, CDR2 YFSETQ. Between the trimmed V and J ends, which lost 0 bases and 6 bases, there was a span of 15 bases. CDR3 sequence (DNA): TGCGCCAGCAGCTTGGCGGGTCTTCTTGGCCCTGAAGCTTTCTTT. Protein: CASSLAGLLGPEAFF. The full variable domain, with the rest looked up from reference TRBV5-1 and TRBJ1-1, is KAGVTQTPRYLIKTRGQQVTLSCSPISGHRSVSWYQQTPGQGLQFLFEYFSETQRNKGNFPGRFSGRQFSNSRSEMNVSTLELGDSALYLCASSLAGLLGPEAFFGQGTRLTVV.

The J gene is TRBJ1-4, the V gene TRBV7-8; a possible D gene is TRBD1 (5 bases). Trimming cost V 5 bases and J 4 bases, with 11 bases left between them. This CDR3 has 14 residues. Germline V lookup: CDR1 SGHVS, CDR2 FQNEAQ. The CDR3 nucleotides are TGTGCCAGCAGCCCCGGGACCCGTAATGAAAAACTGTTTTTT. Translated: CASSPGTRNEKLFF.

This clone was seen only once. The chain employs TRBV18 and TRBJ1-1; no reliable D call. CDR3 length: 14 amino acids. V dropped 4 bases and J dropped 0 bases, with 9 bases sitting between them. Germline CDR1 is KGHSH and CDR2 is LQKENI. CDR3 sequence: CASSRETMNTEAFF. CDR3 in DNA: TGTGCCAGCTCACGAGAGACTATGAACACTGAAGCTTTCTTT.

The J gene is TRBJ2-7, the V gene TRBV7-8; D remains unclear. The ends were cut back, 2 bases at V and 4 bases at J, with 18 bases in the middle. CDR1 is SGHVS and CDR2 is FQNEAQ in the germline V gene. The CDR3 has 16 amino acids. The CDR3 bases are TGTGCCAGCAGCTTATCCCCCACAAGGGCCCAATACGAGCAGTACTTC. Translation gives CASSLSPTRAQYEQYF.

The CDR3 loop reads CASSSDGQLNTEAFF. In nucleotides, the CDR3 is TGCGCCAGCAGCTCAGACGGACAGCTGAACACTGAAGCTTTCTTT. This chain connects TRBV5-1 to TRBJ1-1, with D perhaps matching TRBD1 (6 bases). This CDR3 comprises 15 residues. In germline, CDR1 is SGHRS, CDR2 YFSETQ. V gave up 3 bases and J gave up 0 bases, with 12 bases separating them.

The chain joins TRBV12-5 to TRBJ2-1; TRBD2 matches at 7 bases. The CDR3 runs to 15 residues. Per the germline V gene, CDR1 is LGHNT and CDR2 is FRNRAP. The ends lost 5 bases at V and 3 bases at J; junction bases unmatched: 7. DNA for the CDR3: TGTGCTAGTGGTGGTGGCCCGGGGGGCTACAATGAGCAGTTCTTC. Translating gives CASGGGPGGYNEQFF.

The CDR3 sequence is CASSPRTGSYGYTF. The DNA of the CDR3 is TGTGCCAGCAGTCCCCGTACAGGGAGCTATGGCTACACCTTC. The rearrangement uses TRBV27 and TRBJ1-2; D might be TRBD1 (6 bases). This CDR3 comprises 14 residues. With 5 bases removed from V and 4 bases from J, the gap between germline ends came to 14 bases. Germline lookup yields CDR1 MNHEY and CDR2 SMNVEV (reference sequence).

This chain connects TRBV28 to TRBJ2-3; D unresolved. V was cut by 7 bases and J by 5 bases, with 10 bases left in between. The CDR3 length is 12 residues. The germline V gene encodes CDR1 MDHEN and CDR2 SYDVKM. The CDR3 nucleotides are TGTGCCAGCACTCAAGTTGGAGATACGCAGTATTTT. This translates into CASTQVGDTQYF.

CDR3 protein: CASSLLGLGQPQHF. The CDR3 nucleotides are TGTGCCAGCAGCTTATTAGGGCTGGGACAGCCCCAGCATTTT. This rearrangement joins TRBV7-2 to TRBJ1-5; D not certain. V shed 2 bases and J shed 7 bases, with 12 bases lying between them. CDR3 length: 14 amino acids. The V gene's germline CDR1 is SGHTA and CDR2 FQGNSA.

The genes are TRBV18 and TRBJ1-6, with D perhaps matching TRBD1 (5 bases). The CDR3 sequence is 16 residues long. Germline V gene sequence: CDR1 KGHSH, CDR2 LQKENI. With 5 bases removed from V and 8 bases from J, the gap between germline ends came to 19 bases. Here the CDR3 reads CASSAIGTVGDSPLHF. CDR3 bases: TGTGCCAGCTCAGCGATCGGGACTGTCGGGGATTCACCCCTCCACTTT. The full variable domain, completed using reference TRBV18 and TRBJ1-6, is NAGVMQNPRHLVRRRGQEARLRCSPMKGHSHVYWYRQLPEEGLKFMVYLQKENIIDESGMPKERFSAEFPKEGPSILRIQQVVRGDSAAYFCASSAIGTVGDSPLHFGNGTRLTVT.

CDR3 nucleotide sequence: TGTGCCAGCAGCTGGGGCGACAGGGAAAATTCACCCCTCCACTTT. This gives the protein CASSWGDRENSPLHF. The chain employs TRBV11-2 and TRBJ1-6; 7 positions match TRBD1. With 4 bases clipped from V and 7 bases from J, the junction kept 7 bases outside the gene matches. This CDR3 is built from 15 residues. Germline V CDR1 and CDR2: SGHAT, FQNNGV.

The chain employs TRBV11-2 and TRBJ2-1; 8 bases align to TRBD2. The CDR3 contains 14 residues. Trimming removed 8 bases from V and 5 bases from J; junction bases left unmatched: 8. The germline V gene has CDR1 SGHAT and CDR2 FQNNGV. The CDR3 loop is CASGQRERNNEQFF. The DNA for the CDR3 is TGTGCCAGCGGACAGCGGGAGAGAAACAATGAGCAGTTCTTC.

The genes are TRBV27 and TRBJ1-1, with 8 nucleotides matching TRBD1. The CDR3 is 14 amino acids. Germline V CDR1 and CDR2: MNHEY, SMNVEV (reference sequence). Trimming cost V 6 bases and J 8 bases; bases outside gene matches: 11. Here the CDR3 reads CASSPGGARIEAFF. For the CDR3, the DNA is TGTGCCAGCAGCCCAGGGGGCGCGCGTATAGAAGCTTTCTTT.

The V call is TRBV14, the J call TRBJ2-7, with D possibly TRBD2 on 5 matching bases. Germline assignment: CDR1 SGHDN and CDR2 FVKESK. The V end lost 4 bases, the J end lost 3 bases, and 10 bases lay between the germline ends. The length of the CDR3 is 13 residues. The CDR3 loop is CASSRGLLYEQYF. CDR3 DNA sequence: TGTGCCAGCAGCCGAGGACTCCTCTACGAGCAGTACTTC.

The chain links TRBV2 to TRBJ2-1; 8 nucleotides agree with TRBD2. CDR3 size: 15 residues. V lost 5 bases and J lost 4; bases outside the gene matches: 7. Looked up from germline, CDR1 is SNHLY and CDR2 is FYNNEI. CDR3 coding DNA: TGTGCCAGCAGTATAGCGGGATTTTCATACAATGAGCAGTTCTTC. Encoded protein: CASSIAGFSYNEQFF.

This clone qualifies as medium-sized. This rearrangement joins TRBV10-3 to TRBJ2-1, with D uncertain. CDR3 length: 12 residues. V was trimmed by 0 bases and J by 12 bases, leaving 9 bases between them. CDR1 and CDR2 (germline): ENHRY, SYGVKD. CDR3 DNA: TGTGCCATCAGTGAGTCCCTTTCGGGGCAGTTCTTC. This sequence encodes CAISESLSGQFF.

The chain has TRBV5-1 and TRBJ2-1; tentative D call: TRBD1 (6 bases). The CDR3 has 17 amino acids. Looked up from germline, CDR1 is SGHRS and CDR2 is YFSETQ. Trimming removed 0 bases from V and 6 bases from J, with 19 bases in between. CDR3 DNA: TGCGCCAGCAGCTTGGCTGGCAGGGGCTATACCGGCAATGAGCAGTTCTTC. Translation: CASSLAGRGYTGNEQFF.